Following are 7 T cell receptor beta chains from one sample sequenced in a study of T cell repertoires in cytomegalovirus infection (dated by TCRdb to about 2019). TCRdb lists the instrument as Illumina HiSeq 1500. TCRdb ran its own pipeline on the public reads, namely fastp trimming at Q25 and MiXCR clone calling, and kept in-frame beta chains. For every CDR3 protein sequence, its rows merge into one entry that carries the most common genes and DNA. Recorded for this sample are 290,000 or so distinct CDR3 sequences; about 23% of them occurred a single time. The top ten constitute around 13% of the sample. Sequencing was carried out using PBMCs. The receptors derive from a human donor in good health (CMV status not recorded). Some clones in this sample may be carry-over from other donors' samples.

The CDR3 sequence is CASSGAGQGYEQYF. CDR3 sequence (DNA): TGTGCCAGCAGTGGGGCGGGACAGGGGTACGAGCAGTACTTC. V is TRBV28 and J is TRBJ2-7, with 10 bases fitting TRBD1. Losses at the gene ends were 5 bases for V and 4 bases for J; bases not matched to a gene: 5. The CDR3 runs to 14 residues. In germline, CDR1 is MDHEN, CDR2 SYDVKM.

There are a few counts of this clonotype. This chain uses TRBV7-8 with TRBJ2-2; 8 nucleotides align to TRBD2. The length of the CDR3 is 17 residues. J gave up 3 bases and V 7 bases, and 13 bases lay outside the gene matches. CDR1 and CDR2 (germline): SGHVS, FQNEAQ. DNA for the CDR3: TGTGCCAGCACATTGCGGCGGGGGGCCTTTTACACCGGGGAGCTGTTTTTT. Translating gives CASTLRRGAFYTGELFF.

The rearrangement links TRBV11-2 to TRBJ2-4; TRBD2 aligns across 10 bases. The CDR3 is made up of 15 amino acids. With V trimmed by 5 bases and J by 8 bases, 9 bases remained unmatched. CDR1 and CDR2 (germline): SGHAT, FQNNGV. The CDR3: CASSNHLAGEDIQYF. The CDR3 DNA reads TGTGCCAGCAGCAATCATCTAGCGGGAGAGGACATTCAGTACTTC. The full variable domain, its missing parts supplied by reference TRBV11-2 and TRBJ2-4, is EAGVAQSPRYKIIEKRQSVAFWCNPISGHATLYWYQQILGQGPKLLIQFQNNGVVDDSQLPKDRFSAERLKGVDSTLKIQPAKLEDSAVYLCASSNHLAGEDIQYFGAGTRLSVL.

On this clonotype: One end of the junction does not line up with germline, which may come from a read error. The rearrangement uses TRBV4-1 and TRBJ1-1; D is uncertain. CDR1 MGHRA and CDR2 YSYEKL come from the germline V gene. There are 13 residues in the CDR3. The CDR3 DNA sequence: TGCGCCAGCAGGCCCAATGACTACACTGAAGCTTCCTTT. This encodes CASRPNDYTEASF.

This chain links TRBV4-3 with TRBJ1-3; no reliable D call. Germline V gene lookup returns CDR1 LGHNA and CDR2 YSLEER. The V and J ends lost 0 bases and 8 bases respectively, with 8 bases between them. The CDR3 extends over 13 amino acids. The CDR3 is CASSQDGLDTIYF. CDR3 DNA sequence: TGCGCCAGCAGCCAAGATGGCTTGGACACCATATATTTT.

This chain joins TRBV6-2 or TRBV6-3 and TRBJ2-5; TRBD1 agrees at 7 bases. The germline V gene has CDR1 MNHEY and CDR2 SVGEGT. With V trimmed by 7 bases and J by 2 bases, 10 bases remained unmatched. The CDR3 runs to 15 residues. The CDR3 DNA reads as TGTGCCAGCACAATCGGGACAGTCCATCAAGAGACCCAGTACTTC. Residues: CASTIGTVHQETQYF.

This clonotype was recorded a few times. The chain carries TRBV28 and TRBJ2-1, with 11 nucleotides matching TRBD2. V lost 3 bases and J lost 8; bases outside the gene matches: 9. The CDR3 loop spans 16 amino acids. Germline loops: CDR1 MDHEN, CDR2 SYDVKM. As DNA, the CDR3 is TGTGCCAGCAGTTTTTCCCCTAGCGGGGGGAGGGATGAGCAGTTCTTC. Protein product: CASSFSPSGGRDEQFF.